A selection of T cell receptor beta chains follows, all from one sample in a study of T cells after yellow fever vaccination. TCRdb re-called the 5' RACE reads with MiXCR, one entry per CDR3 protein. The sample shows under 300,000 distinct CDR3 sequences, 6.9% of them seen only once. The material was CD4+ T cells sorted from PBMCs, obtained 15 days after the yellow fever booster vaccination. These receptors were obtained from a man between 25 and 39 years old who received the YFV17D yellow fever vaccine. Both conserved end residues are part of each CDR3. The order of the fields is CDR3 protein, CDR3 DNA, D gene, J gene, clone size, V gene. The D gene is left open where the match is weak. Part of the rows lack a size; the others show once, few, many or a class for expanded clones.

CDR3: CSARDLKENYGYTF; DNA: TGCAGTGCTAGAGATCTGAAGGAGAACTATGGCTACACCTTC; D: .; J: TRBJ1-2; size: .; V: TRBV20-1
CDR3: CASSVAGGVNTEAFF; DNA: TGTGCCAGCAGCGTAGCTGGAGGGGTGAACACTGAAGCTTTCTTT; D: .; J: TRBJ1-1; size: .; V: TRBV9
CDR3: CASSPMQVRNNEQFF; DNA: TGTGCCAGCTCCCCTATGCAAGTAAGAAATAATGAGCAGTTCTTC; D: .; J: TRBJ2-1; size: few; V: TRBV18
CDR3: CSARGGGATLQYF; DNA: TGCAGTGCTAGGGGAGGGGGCGCAACCCTACAGTACTTC; D: .; J: TRBJ2-5; size: few; V: TRBV20-1
CDR3: CASSAGRNGNIQYF; DNA: TGTGCCAGCAGTGCTGGTAGAAATGGTAACATTCAGTACTTC; D: .; J: TRBJ2-4; size: many; V: TRBV2
CDR3: CASSLQSATNEKLFF; DNA: TGTGCCAGCAGCTTACAATCCGCAACTAATGAAAAACTGTTTTTT; D: .; J: TRBJ1-4; size: .; V: TRBV7-2
CDR3: CASSLEPGRAYEQYF; DNA: TGTGCCAGCAGCTTAGAACCGGGACGGGCCTACGAGCAGTACTTC; D: .; J: TRBJ2-7; size: many; V: TRBV7-2
CDR3: CASKGLAGEGWNEQFF; DNA: TGTGCCAGCAAGGGACTAGCGGGAGAAGGGTGGAATGAGCAGTTCTTC; D: TRBD2; J: TRBJ2-1; size: .; V: TRBV6-5
CDR3: CSAPSGRDSYEQYF; DNA: TGCAGTGCTCCAAGCGGGCGAGACTCCTACGAGCAGTACTTC; D: .; J: TRBJ2-7; size: many; V: TRBV20-1
CDR3: CSARADTYTEAFF; DNA: TGCAGTGCTAGAGCCGACACATACACTGAAGCTTTCTTT; D: .; J: TRBJ1-1; size: many; V: TRBV20-1
CDR3: CCASIARGSNTGELFF; DNA: TGCTGTGCTTCTATAGCGCGAGGTTCGAACACCGGGGAGCTGTTTTTT; D: .; J: TRBJ2-2; size: .; V: TRBV20-1
CDR3: CASSFRSGTDTGELFF; DNA: TGTGCCAGCAGCTTTCGCAGCGGGACGGACACCGGGGAGCTGTTTTTT; D: TRBD2; J: TRBJ2-2; size: many; V: TRBV7-6
CDR3: CASKGASYEQYF; DNA: TGTGCCAGCAAGGGGGCTAGCTACGAGCAGTACTTC; D: TRBD1; J: TRBJ2-7; size: .; V: TRBV6-5